This record looks at one T cell receptor beta chain sequence and its context. Antigen unknown. The data stem from a study of T-cell memory formation after mild COVID-19. Study summary: The two donors had largely donor-specific TCR clusters.

Study outcomes and limitations: Of the contracting clones, CD4+ ones lay mainly in CM and EM, and CD8+ ones in EMRA. While clones contracting from day 15 to 85 were balanced between CD4 and CD8, later expanders leaned CD4+.

From 5'RACE with constant-segment primers came TCR alpha and TCR beta cDNA libraries that carried sample barcodes and UMIs. One entry per CDR3 protein, called by TCRdb with MiXCR from the 5' RACE reads. The table has under 85,000 distinct CDR3 sequences, around 14% seen once; the top ten hold 31%. CDR1 LGHNA and CDR2 YSLEER come from the germline V gene. The CDR3 totals 14 residues. V lost 2 bases and J lost 4, with 11 bases in between. The sequence was obtained from an adult woman who had mild COVID-19 (a few samples of this study predate the infection). Cell type and time point are not known. Sequenced input: PBMCs or a T cell subset sorted from them (not recorded which). J is TRBJ1-1 and V is TRBV4-3; no definite D call. In nucleotides, the CDR3 is TGCGCCAGCAGCCAAATCAGAGAGGTCACTGAAGCTTTCTTT. Translating it yields CASSQIREVTEAFF.